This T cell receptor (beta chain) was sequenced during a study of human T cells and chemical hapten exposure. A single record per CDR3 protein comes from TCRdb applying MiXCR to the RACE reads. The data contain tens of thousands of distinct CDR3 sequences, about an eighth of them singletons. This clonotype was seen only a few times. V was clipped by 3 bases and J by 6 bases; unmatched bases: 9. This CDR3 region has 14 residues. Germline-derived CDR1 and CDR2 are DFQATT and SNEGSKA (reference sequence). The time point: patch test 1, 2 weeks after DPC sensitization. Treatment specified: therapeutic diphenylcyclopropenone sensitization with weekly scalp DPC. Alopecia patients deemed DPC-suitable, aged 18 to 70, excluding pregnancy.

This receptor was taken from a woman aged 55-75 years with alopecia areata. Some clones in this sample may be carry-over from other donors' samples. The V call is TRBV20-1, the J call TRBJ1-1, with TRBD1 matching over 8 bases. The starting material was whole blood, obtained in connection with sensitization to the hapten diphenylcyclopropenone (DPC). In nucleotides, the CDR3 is TGCAGTGCTAGGATCCAGGGGGCTGTCGCTGAAGCTTTCTTT. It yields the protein CSARIQGAVAEAFF.